The clone carrying this T cell receptor beta chain has at least ten counts. The study left out patients who had uncontrolled infection, other autoimmune disease, pregnancy or lactation. Clinical symptoms, serum thyroxine, TRAb, thyroid ultrasound and orbital computed tomography informed diagnoses. Out of more than 8 ml of fresh peripheral blood came the PBMCs. Researchers took RNA transcripts and amplified the TCR beta CDR3 regions from them. First-round RT-PCR targeting the TCR CDR3 was performed with the HTBI primer set. Via MiXCR, TCRdb re-called the multiplex PCR reads, giving one row per CDR3 protein. There are 500,000 to 650,000 distinct CDR3 sequences in the sample; around 20% occur only once, and around 50% lies in the top ten. The sample comes from a study of T cells in Graves' hyperthyroidism and ophthalmopathy. Turning to the study itself: Before treatment of any kind, peripheral blood was taken at initial diagnosis.

Trimming removed 4 bases from V and 5 bases from J; junction bases left unmatched: 8. The CDR3 is 15 residues long. Germline-derived CDR1 and CDR2 are PRHDT and FYEKMQ (reference sequence). The sequenced sample consisted of blood. The chain combines TRBV13 with TRBJ1-1; 9 bases fit TRBD1. The receptor comes from a man aged 40-50 years with Graves' ophthalmopathy. The DNA for the CDR3 is TGTGCCAGCAGCTCTTCAGGGACAGGGAGTACTGAAGCTTTCTTT. Protein: CASSSSGTGSTEAFF.